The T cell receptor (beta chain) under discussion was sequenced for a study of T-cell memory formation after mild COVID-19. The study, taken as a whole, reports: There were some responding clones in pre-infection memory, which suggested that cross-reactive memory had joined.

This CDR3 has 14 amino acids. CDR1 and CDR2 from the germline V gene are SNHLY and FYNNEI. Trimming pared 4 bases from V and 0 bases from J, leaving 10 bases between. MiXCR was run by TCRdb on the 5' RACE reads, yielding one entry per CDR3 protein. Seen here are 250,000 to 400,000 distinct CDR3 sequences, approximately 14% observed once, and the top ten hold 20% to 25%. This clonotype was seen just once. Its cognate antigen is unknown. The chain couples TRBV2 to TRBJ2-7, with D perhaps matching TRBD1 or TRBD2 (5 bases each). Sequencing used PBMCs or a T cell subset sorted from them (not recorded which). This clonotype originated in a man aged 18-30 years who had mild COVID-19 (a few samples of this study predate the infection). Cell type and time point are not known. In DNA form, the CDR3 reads TGTGCCAGCAGTGGGGGACCAGACTCCTACGAGCAGTACTTC. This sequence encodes CASSGGPDSYEQYF.